What follows is one TCR beta chain and its context. What it recognizes is unknown. V dropped 2 bases and J dropped 6 bases, with 19 bases sitting between them. Germline V lookup: CDR1 MNHEY, CDR2 SVGEGT. CDR3 size: 16 residues. Both iRepertoire HTBI primers and Arm-PCR of CDR3 regions were used to build the TCR beta libraries. TCRdb re-called the multiplex PCR reads with MiXCR, one entry per CDR3 protein. This table has some 430,000 distinct CDR3 sequences, about 22% appearing once. The source of the sample is a study of regulatory T cells in long-lasting Graves disease. Whole-study results and caveats: TRBV28, TRBJ1-2 and TRBJ2-5 were favored in persistent disease.

Time point here: persistent/refractory GD, antithyroid drugs over 5 years with positive TRAb. From PBMCs, RNA was extracted and then used to make the TCR library. The TCR was taken from a female donor with Graves disease. The specimen was peripheral blood mononuclear cells (PBMCs), collected when the disease was refractory, from a patient treated with antithyroid drugs. V gene TRBV6-2 or TRBV6-3 combines with J gene TRBJ1-2, with D maybe TRBD1 (6 bases). In DNA form, the CDR3 reads TGTGCCAGCAGTTACCCTGGGGGGGGCGCATTGGATGGCTACACCTTC. Translation: CASSYPGGGALDGYTF.